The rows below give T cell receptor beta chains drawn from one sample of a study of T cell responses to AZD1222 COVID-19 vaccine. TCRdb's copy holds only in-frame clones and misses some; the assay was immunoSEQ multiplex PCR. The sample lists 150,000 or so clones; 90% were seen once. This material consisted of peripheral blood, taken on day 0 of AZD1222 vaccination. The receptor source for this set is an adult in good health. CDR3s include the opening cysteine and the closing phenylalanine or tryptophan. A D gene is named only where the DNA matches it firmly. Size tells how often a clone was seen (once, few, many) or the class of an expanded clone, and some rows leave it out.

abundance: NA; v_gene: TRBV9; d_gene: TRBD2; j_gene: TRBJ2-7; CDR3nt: TGTGCCAGCAGCGCCCAAAGCGGGAGTCTCTACGAGCAGTACTTC; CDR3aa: CASSAQSGSLYEQYF
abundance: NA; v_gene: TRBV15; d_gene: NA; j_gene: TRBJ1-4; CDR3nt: TGTGCCACCAGCGCCTCAGGAGGGGCAACTAATGAAAAACTGTTTTTT; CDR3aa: CATSASGGATNEKLFF
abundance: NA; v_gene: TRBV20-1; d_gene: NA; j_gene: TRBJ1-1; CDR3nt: TGCAGTGCTAGTCCCAGTTTTTGGACAGTAAACACTGAAGCTTTCTTT; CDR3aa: CSASPSFWTVNTEAFF
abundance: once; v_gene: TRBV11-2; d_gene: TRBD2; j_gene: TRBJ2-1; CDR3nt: TGTGCCAGCAGCCTAGAGACTAGCTTCTACAATGAGCAGTTCTTC; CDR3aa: CASSLETSFYNEQFF
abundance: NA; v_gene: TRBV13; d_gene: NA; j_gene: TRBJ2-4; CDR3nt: TGTGCCAGCAGCTCAGAGGGGGCCAAAAACATTCAGTACTTC; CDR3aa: CASSSEGAKNIQYF
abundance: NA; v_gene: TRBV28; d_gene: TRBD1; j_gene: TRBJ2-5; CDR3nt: TGTGCCAGCATCTACAGGGGACCCCAAGAGACCCAGTACTTC; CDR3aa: CASIYRGPQETQYF
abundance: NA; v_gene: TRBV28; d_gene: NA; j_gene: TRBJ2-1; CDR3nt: TGTGCCAGCAGTTTGCTCGTAAAAACAAAACTAGCAGATGAGCAGTTCTTC; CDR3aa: CASSLLVKTKLADEQFF
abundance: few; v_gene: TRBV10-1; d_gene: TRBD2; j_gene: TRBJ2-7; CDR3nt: TGCGCCAGAGCGGGAGGGCCCCACGAGCAGTACTTC; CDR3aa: CARAGGPHEQYF
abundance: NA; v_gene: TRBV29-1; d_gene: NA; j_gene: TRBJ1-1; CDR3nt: TGCAGCGTTGGGAAGAACACTGAAGCTTTCTTT; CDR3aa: CSVGKNTEAFF
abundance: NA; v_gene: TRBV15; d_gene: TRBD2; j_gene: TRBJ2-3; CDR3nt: TGTGCCACCAAAGCGGGAGGATTGTCAGATACGCAGTATTTT; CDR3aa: CATKAGGLSDTQYF
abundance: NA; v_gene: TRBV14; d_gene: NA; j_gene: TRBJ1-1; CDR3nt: TGTGCCAGCAGCCAGCGGGATATAAGGAACACTGAAGCTTTCTTT; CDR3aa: CASSQRDIRNTEAFF
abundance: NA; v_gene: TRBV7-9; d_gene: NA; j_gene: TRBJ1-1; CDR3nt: TGTGCCAGCAGTCAGGGATCGGTCTACACTGAAGCTTTCTTT; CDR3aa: CASSQGSVYTEAFF
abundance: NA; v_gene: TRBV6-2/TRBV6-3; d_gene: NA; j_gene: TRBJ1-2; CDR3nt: TGTGCCAGCAGTTTCGGCACAGGGACCTATGGCTACACCTTC; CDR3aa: CASSFGTGTYGYTF
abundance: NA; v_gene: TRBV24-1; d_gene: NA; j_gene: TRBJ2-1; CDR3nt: TGTGCCACCGGTAAGACAAAGAGCTCCTACAATGAGCAGTTCTTC; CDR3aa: CATGKTKSSYNEQFF
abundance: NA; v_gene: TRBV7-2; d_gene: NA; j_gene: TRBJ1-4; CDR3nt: TGTGCCAGCAGCTTAGCGCGGAAAGGTTCCGGGACATTGCGGGAAAAACTGTTTTTT; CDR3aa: CASSLARKGSGTLREKLFF
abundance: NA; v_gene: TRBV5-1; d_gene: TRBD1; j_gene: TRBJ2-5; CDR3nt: TGCGCCAGCAGCTTGGGGACAGGGGGCTCGGTAGAGACCCAGTACTTC; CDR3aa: CASSLGTGGSVETQYF
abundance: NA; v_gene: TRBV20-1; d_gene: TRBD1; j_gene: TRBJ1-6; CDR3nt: TGCAGTGCTAATGACAGGGACAGGGTTAATTCACCCCTCCACTTT; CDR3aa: CSANDRDRVNSPLHF
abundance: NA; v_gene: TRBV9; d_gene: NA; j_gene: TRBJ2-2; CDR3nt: TGTGCCAGCAGCCCGATTTCGAACACCGGGGAGCTGTTTTTT; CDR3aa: CASSPISNTGELFF
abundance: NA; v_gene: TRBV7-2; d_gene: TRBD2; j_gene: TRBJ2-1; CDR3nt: TGTGCCAGCAGCTCCCTTAGCGGGAGCGCCTACAATGAGCAGTTCTTC; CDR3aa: CASSSLSGSAYNEQFF
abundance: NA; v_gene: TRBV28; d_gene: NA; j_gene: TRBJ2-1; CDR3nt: TGTGCCAGCAGTCCCCTGGGGGCTGAGCAGTTCTTC; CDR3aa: CASSPLGAEQFF
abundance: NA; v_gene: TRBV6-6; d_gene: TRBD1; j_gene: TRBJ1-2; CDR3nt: TGTGCCAGCAGTTTGACAGGGAATGGCTACACCTTC; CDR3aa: CASSLTGNGYTF
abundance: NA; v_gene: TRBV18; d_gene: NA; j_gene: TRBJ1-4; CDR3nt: TGTGCCAGCTCACCGGGCCGGGTTGAAAAACTGTTTTTT; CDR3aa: CASSPGRVEKLFF
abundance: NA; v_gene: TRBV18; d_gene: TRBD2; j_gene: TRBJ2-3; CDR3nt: TGTGCCAGCTCAGGGACGACTAGCGGGAGTTCAGATACGCAGTATTTT; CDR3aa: CASSGTTSGSSDTQYF
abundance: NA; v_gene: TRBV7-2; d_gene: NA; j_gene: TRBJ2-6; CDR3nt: TGTGCCAGCAGCCGCCGGGCCACGACACCTGGGGCCAACGTCCTGACTTTC; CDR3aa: CASSRRATTPGANVLTF
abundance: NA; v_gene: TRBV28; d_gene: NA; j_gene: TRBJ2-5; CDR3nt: TGTGCCAGCAGTTTAACCCAACAGGGTTTGGAAGAGACCCAGTACTTC; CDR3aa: CASSLTQQGLEETQYF
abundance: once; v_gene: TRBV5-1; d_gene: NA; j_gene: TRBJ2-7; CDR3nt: TGCGCCAGCAGCTTACAGGGTGACGAGCAGTACTTC; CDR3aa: CASSLQGDEQYF
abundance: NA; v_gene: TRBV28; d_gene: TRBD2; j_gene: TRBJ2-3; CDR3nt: TGTGCCAGCCATAGCGGGAACACAGATACGCAGTATTTT; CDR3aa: CASHSGNTDTQYF
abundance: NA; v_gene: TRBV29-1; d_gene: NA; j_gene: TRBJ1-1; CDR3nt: TGCAGCGTCTTCGATTATACGGACGGGAACACTGAAGCTTTCTTT; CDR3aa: CSVFDYTDGNTEAFF
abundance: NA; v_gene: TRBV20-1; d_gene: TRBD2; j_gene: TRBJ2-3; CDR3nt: TGCAGTGCTAGTCGTGTAGCGGGAGTTCCCACAGATACGCAGTATTTT; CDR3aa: CSASRVAGVPTDTQYF
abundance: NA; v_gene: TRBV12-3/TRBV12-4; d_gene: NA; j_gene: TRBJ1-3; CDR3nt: TGTGCCAGCAGTCCCGTTGGCAACACCATATATTTT; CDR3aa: CASSPVGNTIYF
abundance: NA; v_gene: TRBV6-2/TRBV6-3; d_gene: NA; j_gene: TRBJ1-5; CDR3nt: TGTGCCAGCAGTTACTCGAGTCGTCAGACTTATCAGCCCCAGCATTTT; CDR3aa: CASSYSSRQTYQPQHF
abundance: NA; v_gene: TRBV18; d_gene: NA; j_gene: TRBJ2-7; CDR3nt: TGTGCCAGCTCACCATTGGGGGCAGCCTACGAGCAGTACTTC; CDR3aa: CASSPLGAAYEQYF
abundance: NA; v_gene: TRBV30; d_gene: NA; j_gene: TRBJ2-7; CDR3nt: TGTGCCTGGAGTGTTTCCTTTTTTACGGCTAGGGATAACTACGAGCAGTACTTC; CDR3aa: CAWSVSFFTARDNYEQYF
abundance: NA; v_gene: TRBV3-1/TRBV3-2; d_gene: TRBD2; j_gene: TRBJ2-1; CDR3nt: TGTGCCAGCAGCCAAGAGGCGGGGAGGGCCTCTATGTTCTTC; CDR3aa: CASSQEAGRASMFF
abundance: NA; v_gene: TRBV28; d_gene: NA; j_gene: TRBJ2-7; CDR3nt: TGTGCCAGCAACGTAGGTCTGGGGATCTACTACGAGCAGTACTTC; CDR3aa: CASNVGLGIYYEQYF
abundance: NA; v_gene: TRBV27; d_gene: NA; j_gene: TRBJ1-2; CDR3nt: TGTGCCAGCAGTTTATTAACAGGCTATGGCTACACCTTC; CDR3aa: CASSLLTGYGYTF
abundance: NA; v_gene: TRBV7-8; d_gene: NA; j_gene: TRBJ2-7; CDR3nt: TGTGCCAGCAGCTTTGGTCAGTCTTACTACGAGCAGTACTTC; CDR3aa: CASSFGQSYYEQYF
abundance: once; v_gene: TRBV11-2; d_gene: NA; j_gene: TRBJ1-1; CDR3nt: TGTGCCAGCAGCCGGAGGTCGGGCCGGACTAGAGAACAAACTGAAGCTTTCTTT; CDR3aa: CASSRRSGRTREQTEAFF
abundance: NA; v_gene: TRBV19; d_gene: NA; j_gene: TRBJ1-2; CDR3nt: TGTGCCAGTAGTATAGTGAACAGGGACGACTATGGCTACACCTTC; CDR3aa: CASSIVNRDDYGYTF
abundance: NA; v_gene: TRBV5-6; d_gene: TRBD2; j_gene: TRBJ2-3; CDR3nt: TGTGCCAGCAGCTCTTTGGATTCTAGCGGGAGGGCCCAATCTAAGCAGTATTTT; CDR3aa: CASSSLDSSGRAQSKQYF
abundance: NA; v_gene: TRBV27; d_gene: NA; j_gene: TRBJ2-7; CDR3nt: TGTGCCAGCAGAGTGGACCTCAGCTCCTACGAGCAGTACTTC; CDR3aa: CASRVDLSSYEQYF
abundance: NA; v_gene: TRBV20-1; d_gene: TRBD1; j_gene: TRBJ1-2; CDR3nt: TGCAGTGCTAGTCGACAGGGCTATGGCTACACCTTC; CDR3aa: CSASRQGYGYTF